This passage covers 22 T cell receptor beta chains from one sample sequenced in a study of tumor-infiltrating lymphocytes in oesophageal squamous cell carcinoma. TCRdb independently ran MiXCR on the PCR reads; one entry per CDR3 protein. The top ten hold approximately 41% of the sample, which has approximately 17,000 distinct CDR3 sequences, roughly 45% seen once. Sequenced sample: blood. All receptors come from a female donor with esophageal squamous cell carcinoma.

This clonotype ranks as medium-sized. The chain joins TRBV11-2 to TRBJ2-3, with 9 bases lining up with TRBD1. V lost 5 bases to trimming and J lost 1 base; unmatched junction nucleotides: 1. Germline V lookup: CDR1 SGHAT, CDR2 FQNNGV. The CDR3 spans 14 residues. In nucleotides, the CDR3 is TGTGCCAGCAGCCGACAGGGGGGCACAGATACGCAGTATTTT. This codes for CASSRQGGTDTQYF.

In its sample, this clonotype was seen a few times. At one of its ends the junction is not consistent with the germline gene, which may arise from a read error. The V call is TRBV7-7, the J call TRBJ2-7, with TRBD2 identical over 14 bases. Gene TRBJ2-1 matches the end of the DNA better, so the J call may be wrong. The germline CDR1 and CDR2 sequences are SSHAT and FNYEAQ (reference sequence). CDR3 length equals 15 residues. CDR3 amino acids: CASSQGLAGADEQFF. The CDR3 nucleotides read TGTGCTAGCAGCCAGGGACTAGCGGGGGCGGATGAGCAGTTCTTC.

This clonotype was seen at least ten times. The chain couples TRBV2 to TRBJ2-7, with D perhaps TRBD2 (5 bases). This CDR3 spans 14 amino acids. Trimming shortened V by 7 bases and J by 2 bases, and 15 bases separated the two germline ends. Germline loops: CDR1 SNHLY, CDR2 FYNNEI. The CDR3 sequence: CASISSSLTYEQYF. The CDR3 bases are TGTGCCAGCATATCCTCTAGCTTAACCTACGAGCAGTACTTC.

The CDR3 is CAWSKQGRAFF. The CDR3 DNA reads as TGTGCCTGGAGTAAACAGGGGAGAGCTTTCTTT. The gene calls are TRBV30 and TRBJ1-1; 7 bases align to TRBD1. V lost 2 bases to trimming and J lost 10 bases; unmatched junction nucleotides: 4. The CDR3 is 11 amino acids. Germline V gene sequence: CDR1 GTSNPN, CDR2 SVGIG (reference sequence).

This sequence joins TRBV6-2 or TRBV6-3 and TRBJ2-3, with D unresolved. The CDR3 totals 16 residues. V dropped 5 bases and J dropped 1 base, with 16 bases sitting between them. Germline assignment: CDR1 MNHEY and CDR2 SVGEGT. CDR3 nucleotide sequence: TGTGCCAGCAGTGCAGAGATGGGCCTTGGCACAGATACGCAGTATTTT. This sequence encodes CASSAEMGLGTDTQYF.

This clonotype was detected ten times or more. The gene calls are TRBV7-8 and TRBJ1-5; D unclear. Per germline, CDR1 SGHVS and CDR2 FQNEAQ. The V end lost 2 bases, the J end lost 4 bases, and 9 bases lay between the germline ends. The CDR3 loop spans 14 amino acids. The CDR3 region is CASSLWGGNQPQHF. The CDR3 DNA follows: TGTGCCAGCAGCTTATGGGGAGGAAATCAGCCCCAGCATTTT.

The chain combines TRBV5-1 with TRBJ2-1; 7 bases line up with TRBD1. The closer fit of TRBJ2-5 to the DNA end suggests the J call may be wrong. Germline CDR1 is SGHRS and CDR2 is YFSETQ. The CDR3 sequence is 16 residues long. CDR3 bases: TGCGCCAGCAGCTTGGCTTTAACAGGGGCTTGGGAGACCCAGTACTTC. Translation: CASSLALTGAWETQYF.

This clonotype has a count of ten or more. The gene calls are TRBV10-1 and TRBJ2-1, with 14 bases aligning to TRBD2. The length of the CDR3 is 15 residues. Germline CDR1 WNHNN, CDR2 SYGVQD (reference sequence). J gave up 9 bases and V 5 bases, and 6 bases lay outside the gene matches. CDR3 loop: CASSRLAGGPREQFF. CDR3 in DNA: TGCGCCAGCAGTCGACTAGCGGGAGGGCCACGTGAGCAGTTCTTC.

About this clonotype itself: The conserved final phenylalanine or tryptophan is absent from the CDR3, which likely points to a read error. No DNA is shown, since the ends of the CDR3 on it are uncertain; the CDR3 is the one TCRdb lists. This rearrangement joins TRBV11-2 to TRBJ2-1; the listed D gene, TRBD1, was not tested against the DNA. The CDR3 is 18 amino acids long, termini counted. Per germline, CDR1 SGHAT and CDR2 FQNNGV. The CDR3 here is CASSARPGHTNYGYTFGS.

This clonotype was counted between two and nine times. This rearrangement joins TRBV9 to TRBJ2-7; the D gene is possibly TRBD1 (6 bases). The V and J ends lost 0 bases and 4 bases respectively, with 11 bases between them. Germline CDR1 reads SGDLS; CDR2 reads YYNGEE. The CDR3 has 14 residues. The chain's CDR3 is CASSVEGTYYEQYF. CDR3 DNA sequence: TGTGCCAGCAGCGTAGAGGGGACATATTACGAGCAGTACTTC.

This clonotype has just one count. The V call is TRBV7-6, the J call TRBJ2-3; D may be TRBD1 (6 bases). CDR3 length: 17 amino acids. Trimming stripped 4 bases from V and 0 bases from J, with 17 bases between. The germline CDR1 and CDR2 sequences are SGHVS and FNYEAQ. The CDR3 DNA reads as TGTGCCAGCAGCTCCCCTCCAGGGGCGGCTAGCACAGATACGCAGTATTTT. Protein sequence: CASSSPPGAASTDTQYF.

This clonotype was found a few times. The J gene is TRBJ2-5, the V gene TRBV5-1; maybe TRBD2 (6 bases). Germline V gene lookup returns CDR1 SGHRS and CDR2 YFSETQ. Trimming stripped 0 bases from V and 4 bases from J, with 7 bases between. The CDR3 loop spans 13 amino acids. The CDR3: CASSLARGETQYF. In nucleotides, the CDR3 is TGCGCCAGCAGCTTGGCGCGGGGAGAGACCCAGTACTTC.

Comment on this clonotype: This clone may be a read error of a much larger clone one base away. The CDR3 loop reads CASSSFPLCSYNEQFF. DNA of the CDR3: TGTGCCAGCAGCTCCTTCCCACTGTGCTCCTACAATGAGCAGTTCTTC. V is TRBV7-6 and J is TRBJ2-1, with no clear D. CDR1 and CDR2 from the germline V gene are SGHVS and FNYEAQ. The CDR3 covers 16 residues. The V gene lost 4 bases and the J gene lost 0 bases, with 13 bases spanning the gap.

This clonotype was seen ten or more times. The genes are TRBV27 and TRBJ2-1; D may be TRBD1 (5 bases). Per germline, CDR1 MNHEY and CDR2 SMNVEV (reference sequence). The CDR3 consists of 14 residues. V was cut by 4 bases and J by 10 bases, with 17 bases left in between. The CDR3: CASSYQGTNYEQFF. The CDR3 nucleotides read TGTGCCAGCAGTTATCAGGGAACCAACTACGAGCAGTTCTTC.

The DNA of the CDR3 is TGTGCCAGCAGCCAGACGACAGGAGGGGAGACCCAGTACTTC. Protein sequence: CASSQTTGGETQYF. This sequence joins TRBV4-2 and TRBJ2-6; D tentatively fits TRBD1 or TRBD2 (6 bases each). The J call may be incorrect, as the DNA end agrees better with TRBJ2-5. CDR3 length: 14 residues. Germline lookup yields CDR1 LGHNA and CDR2 YNFKEQ.

This chain links TRBV7-2 with TRBJ1-2, with unresolved D. V was pared by 1 base and J by 6 bases, with 6 bases between. Germline V lookup: CDR1 SGHTA, CDR2 FQGNSA. The length of the CDR3 is 12 residues. The CDR3 DNA reads TGTGCCAGCAGCTTAGGCAGTAATGGCTACACCTTC. It yields the protein CASSLGSNGYTF.

V usage is TRBV12-3 or TRBV12-4 and J usage is TRBJ2-7; no firm D call. This CDR3 region has 13 residues. The V and J ends lost 5 bases and 1 base respectively, with 9 bases between them. The CDR3 sequence is CASSDETSYEQYF. The DNA of the CDR3 is TGTGCCAGCAGTGATGAGACTTCCTACGAGCAGTACTTC.

V and J are TRBV7-3 and TRBJ2-3; either TRBD1 or TRBD2 may supply D (5 bases each). The end of the DNA fits TRBJ2-7 better, so the J call may be wrong. The length of the CDR3 is 15 residues. CDR1 and CDR2 from the germline V gene are SGHTA and FQGTGA. The CDR3 nucleotides read TGTGCCAGCAGCGAGACAGCGGCAAGGGCCAGGGAGCAGTACTTC. As protein: CASSETAARAREQYF.

As to this clonotype: This CDR3 fails to terminate in the conserved phenylalanine or tryptophan, so it likely reflects a read error. Because the CDR3's place on the DNA is in doubt, the DNA is left out and the CDR3 is given as listed by TCRdb. J is TRBJ2-1 and V is TRBV7-3; the table's D call of TRBD2 was not tested on the DNA. Germline V gene data show CDR1 as SGHTA and CDR2 as FQGTGA. The CDR3 sequence runs 19 residues, both termini included. CDR3 amino acids: CASSPSSLRLSSSPLHFGN.

The chain couples TRBV11-3 to TRBJ2-1; 9 positions agree with TRBD1. The V and J ends lost 5 bases and 4 bases, in that order; junction bases with no gene match: 9. Germline V gene data show CDR1 as SGHNT and CDR2 as YENEEA. CDR3 size: 16 residues. CDR3 region: CASSPRQGQGYNEQFF. In nucleotides, the CDR3 is TGTGCCAGCAGCCCGCGACAGGGACAGGGATACAATGAGCAGTTCTTC.

This clonotype rates as medium-sized (0.01 to 0.1%). The V and J genes are TRBV6-1 and TRBJ1-2, with D tentatively TRBD1 (6 bases). Trimming removed 5 bases at V and 0 bases at J, with 13 bases between. This CDR3 comprises 15 residues. Per the germline V gene, CDR1 is MNHNS and CDR2 is SASEGT. CDR3 region: CASSFSRTANYGYTF. CDR3 bases: TGTGCCAGCAGTTTCTCCCGGACAGCTAACTATGGCTACACCTTC.

This chain uses TRBV6-2 or TRBV6-3 with TRBJ2-1; D remains unclear. The DNA end favors TRBJ1-2, so the J call may be wrong. The CDR3 has 14 residues. Germline V gives CDR1 MNHEY, CDR2 SVGEGT. CDR3 sequence reads: CASSSQTANYGYTF. CDR3 nucleotide sequence: TGTGCCAGCAGTTCCCAGACCGCTAACTATGGCTACACCTTC.